This T cell receptor (beta chain) was profiled in a study of blood T cell repertoires in COVID-19. This clone came up once. Germline CDR1 PRHDT, CDR2 FYEKMQ (reference sequence). V dropped 2 bases and J dropped 4 bases, with 14 bases sitting between them. The CDR3 extends over 15 amino acids. Using immunoSEQ multiplex PCR, the repertoire was profiled, and TCRdb retains in-frame clones only, with some absent. Of 400,000 or so clones in the sample, 70% to 90% were seen once. This chain links TRBV13 with TRBJ1-2; D might be TRBD1 (5 bases). The sequence was collected from a man aged 18 to 35 with COVID-19, enrolled during active disease. The sequenced sample consisted of peripheral blood. The CDR3 nucleotides read TGTGCCAGCAGCTTACGACAGCGAATATTCTATGGCTACACCTTC. Protein sequence: CASSLRQRIFYGYTF.